A selection of T cell receptor beta chains follows, all from one sample in a study of CD8 T cells in ankylosing spondylitis. TCRdb used MiXCR to reprocess the 5' RACE reads, holding one entry per CDR3 protein. The data hold under 250,000 distinct CDR3 sequences, with 20% to 30% observed a single time. Material: blood, either unsorted or a sorted T cell fraction (not recorded which). These receptors all come from a male donor with ankylosing spondylitis or in good health (not recorded which). Both conserved end residues are part of each CDR3. The D gene is left open where the match is weak. A clone size is listed for some rows: how often the clone was seen (once, few, many), or a class if it is expanded.

clone size,D gene,V gene,J gene,CDR3 DNA,CDR3 protein
NA,TRBD1,TRBV11-2,TRBJ2-5,TGTGCCAGCAGGGTGACAGGGGCTAATCAAGAGACCCAGTACTTC,CASRVTGANQETQYF
few,NA,TRBV20-1,TRBJ1-5,TGCAGGCGACGCAATCAGCCCCAGCATTTT,CRRRNQPQHF
many,NA,TRBV6-5,TRBJ1-1,TGTGCCAGCAGTTCCCCAGGGGTTCGCACTGAAGCTTTCTTT,CASSSPGVRTEAFF
NA,TRBD2,TRBV12-3/TRBV12-4,TRBJ2-7,TGTGCCAGCAGGGAGACTAGCGGCCCTTACGAGCAGTACTTC,CASRETSGPYEQYF
many,NA,TRBV20-1,TRBJ2-5,TGCAGTGCTAGTATGGGGGATCGAAAGACCCAGTACTTC,CSASMGDRKTQYF
many,NA,TRBV3-1,TRBJ2-2,TGTGCCAGCAGCCCCAGAGCGGGGAACACCGGGGAGCTGTTTTTT,CASSPRAGNTGELFF
many,TRBD2,TRBV5-1,TRBJ2-2,TGCGCCAGCAGTACTAGCGGGAGGGCCCCCGGGGAGCTGTTTTTT,CASSTSGRAPGELFF
many,NA,TRBV5-6,TRBJ2-2,TGTGCCAGCAGTGAGAGACTAGCGAACACCGGGGAGCTGTTTTTT,CASSERLANTGELFF
few,TRBD1,TRBV6-1,TRBJ2-1,TGTGCCAGCAGTCGGGGGACAGGGGGCTATGAGCAGTTCTTC,CASSRGTGGYEQFF
few,TRBD1,TRBV20-1,TRBJ1-6,TGCAGTGCTAGACCGGGACAGAATAATTCACCCCTCCACTTT,CSARPGQNNSPLHF
many,NA,TRBV29-1,TRBJ2-5,TGCAGCGTTGAGGCAGGCCAAGAGACCCAGTACTTC,CSVEAGQETQYF
many,NA,TRBV20-1,TRBJ2-5,TGCAGTGCTAATGGGAGGGGGATTTCGGAGACCCAGTACTTC,CSANGRGISETQYF
many,TRBD2,TRBV28,TRBJ2-7,TGTGCCAGCAGGAGGACTAGCGGACCCTACGAGCAGTACTTC,CASRRTSGPYEQYF
NA,TRBD2,TRBV29-1,TRBJ2-3,TGCAGCGTTGATGGCGGGAGGGTGTCGGATACGCAGTATTTT,CSVDGGRVSDTQYF
many,NA,TRBV29-1,TRBJ1-1,TGCAGCGCCTCACGGGAGACGAACACTGAAGCTTTCTTT,CSASRETNTEAFF
many,TRBD2,TRBV20-1,TRBJ2-3,TGCAGTGCTAGCTGGGCGGGAGGGATCTCAGATACGCAGTATTTT,CSASWAGGISDTQYF
NA,NA,TRBV6-2/TRBV6-3,TRBJ2-7,TGTGCCAGCAGTTCCCCGGAACAGGCACTCTACGAGCAGTACTTC,CASSSPEQALYEQYF
many,TRBD2,TRBV7-2,TRBJ2-2,TGTGCCAGCAGGGTACTTAGCGGGAGTAACACCGGGGAGCTGTTTTTT,CASRVLSGSNTGELFF
NA,NA,TRBV12-3/TRBV12-4,TRBJ1-1,TGTGCCAGCAGTTTAAACTCAGGCTCTGAAGCTTTCTTT,CASSLNSGSEAFF
many,TRBD1,TRBV6-2/TRBV6-3,TRBJ1-5,TGTGCCAGCAGCGGTACTTCCCGGGACAGGAACTTTTATAGCAATCAGCCCCAGCATTTT,CASSGTSRDRNFYSNQPQHF
NA,NA,TRBV5-1,TRBJ1-2,TGCGCCAGCAGCCAGACGGACAGTTATCAGGAGGGCTACACCTTC,CASSQTDSYQEGYTF
NA,NA,TRBV7-9,TRBJ2-7,TGTGCCAGCAGCTTTGGCGTTGGGCCCTACGAGCAGTACTTC,CASSFGVGPYEQYF
once,NA,TRBV5-4,TRBJ2-7,TGTGCCAGCAGCTTGGTTATAGGGACGCGTTCGGAGCAGTACTTC,CASSLVIGTRSEQYF
many,NA,TRBV10-3,TRBJ2-7,TGTGCCATCAGAGGAGACCGGTCCAGTCCCCAATACGAGCAGTACTTC,CAIRGDRSSPQYEQYF
few,NA,TRBV7-2,TRBJ2-1,TGTGCCGGCAGCTTAGTTTTCGGGAATGAGCAGTTCTTC,CAGSLVFGNEQFF
NA,TRBD2,TRBV5-6,TRBJ2-3,TGTGCCAGCAGCCTAAGGACTAGCGGGAGGGCAGATACGCAGTATTTT,CASSLRTSGRADTQYF
many,NA,TRBV7-6,TRBJ2-1,TGTGCCAGCAGCTTGTTAGTATTTGGGGGGGCTAGCTCCTACAATGAGCAGTTCTTC,CASSLLVFGGASSYNEQFF
NA,TRBD1,TRBV7-6,TRBJ2-7,TGTGCCAGCAGCTCCCCCGGGACAGCGAGCTCCTACGAGCAGTACTTC,CASSSPGTASSYEQYF
many,NA,TRBV20-1,TRBJ2-1,TGCAGTGCTAGAGATCACGGTGAGCAGTTCTTC,CSARDHGEQFF
many,TRBD1,TRBV20-1,TRBJ2-1,TGCAGTGCTTTACGCAGGGGGTCCTACAATGAGCAGTTCTTC,CSALRRGSYNEQFF
once,NA,TRBV12-3/TRBV12-4,TRBJ2-5,TGTGCCAGCAGCGGAGGGGCGGCCCAGTACTTC,CASSGGAAQYF